This TCR beta chain stems from a study of graft-versus-host responses after intestinal transplantation. Overall study context: Transplants were multivisceral, liver-intestinal, or isolated intestinal. The whole recipient group had anti-thymocyte globulin induction followed by tacrolimus and steroids for around 3 years.

This CDR3 has 13 residues. Points on this clone: Its antigen is unidentified.

Profiled with immunoSEQ multiplex PCR; TCRdb holds only in-frame clones, not every one. The sample has fewer than 120,000 clones; just over 90% are singletons. This sequence joins TRBV1 and TRBJ2-5; no check of the table's D call, TRBD2, against the DNA was made. TRBV1 has pseudogene status. The sequences come from unstimulated CD8+ T cells sorted from spleen or lymph node cells, collected before intestinal transplant. This clonotype was obtained from a human donor who received an intestinal transplant. The CDR3: CTSSPPTEETQYF. In DNA, the CDR3 is TGCACCAGCAGCCCCCCCACTGAAGAGACCCAGTACTTC.